This is a list of T cell receptor beta chains from one sample in a study of blood T cell repertoires in COVID-19. TCRdb keeps only in-frame clones here, not all; method: immunoSEQ multiplex PCR. The sample yields roughly 350,000 clones, under 95% seen once. The specimen sequenced was PBMCs or T cells enriched from blood (not recorded which). These receptors were collected from a woman in her thirties who had recovered from COVID-19. Both conserved end residues are part of each CDR3. Each record gives: CDR3 DNA, CDR3 protein, D gene, V gene, J gene, clone size. A D gene is named only where the DNA matches it firmly. Rows may omit the clone size; those that give it use once, few, many or a size class.

cdr3_nt: TGTGCCAGCAGTTCTCCCAGGGGCCCTTCCCACAATGAGCAGTTCTTC
cdr3_aa: CASSSPRGPSHNEQFF
d_call: .
v_call: TRBV28
j_call: TRBJ2-1
clone_size: .

cdr3_nt: TGTGCCAGCAGTGAATCAAACACTGAAGCTTTCTTT
cdr3_aa: CASSESNTEAFF
d_call: .
v_call: TRBV6-1
j_call: TRBJ1-1
clone_size: .

cdr3_nt: TGTGCCAGTAGTAGGATCGCCGCAGCGGGACCGGGGACAGGGAGTCAGCCCCAGCATTTT
cdr3_aa: CASSRIAAAGPGTGSQPQHF
d_call: TRBD1
v_call: TRBV19
j_call: TRBJ1-5
clone_size: .

cdr3_nt: TGTGCCACCACGAGAAGCTCCTATAATTCACCCCTCCACTTT
cdr3_aa: CATTRSSYNSPLHF
d_call: .
v_call: TRBV15
j_call: TRBJ1-6
clone_size: .

cdr3_nt: TGTGCCAGCAGCTTAGAGTATGACGGAGTAAATGAAAAACTGTTTTTT
cdr3_aa: CASSLEYDGVNEKLFF
d_call: .
v_call: TRBV7-8
j_call: TRBJ1-4
clone_size: .

cdr3_nt: TGTGCCTGTCAGGACAGTCTCGCCTACGAGCAGTACTTC
cdr3_aa: CACQDSLAYEQYF
d_call: .
v_call: TRBV2
j_call: TRBJ2-7
clone_size: once

cdr3_nt: TGTGCCAGTAGTATACGGTTTTCTGGAAACACCATATATTTT
cdr3_aa: CASSIRFSGNTIYF
d_call: .
v_call: TRBV19
j_call: TRBJ1-3
clone_size: once

cdr3_nt: TGTGCCAGCAGCGTAGTAGTTGGCGGGGTCAATGAGCAGTTCTTC
cdr3_aa: CASSVVVGGVNEQFF
d_call: .
v_call: TRBV9
j_call: TRBJ2-1
clone_size: .

cdr3_nt: TGTGCCAGCAGAGGACACCATAATTCACCCCTCCACTTT
cdr3_aa: CASRGHHNSPLHF
d_call: .
v_call: TRBV6-5
j_call: TRBJ1-6
clone_size: .

cdr3_nt: TGCAGTGCTACTAGAATAAATGAGCAGTTCTTC
cdr3_aa: CSATRINEQFF
d_call: .
v_call: TRBV20-1
j_call: TRBJ2-1
clone_size: .